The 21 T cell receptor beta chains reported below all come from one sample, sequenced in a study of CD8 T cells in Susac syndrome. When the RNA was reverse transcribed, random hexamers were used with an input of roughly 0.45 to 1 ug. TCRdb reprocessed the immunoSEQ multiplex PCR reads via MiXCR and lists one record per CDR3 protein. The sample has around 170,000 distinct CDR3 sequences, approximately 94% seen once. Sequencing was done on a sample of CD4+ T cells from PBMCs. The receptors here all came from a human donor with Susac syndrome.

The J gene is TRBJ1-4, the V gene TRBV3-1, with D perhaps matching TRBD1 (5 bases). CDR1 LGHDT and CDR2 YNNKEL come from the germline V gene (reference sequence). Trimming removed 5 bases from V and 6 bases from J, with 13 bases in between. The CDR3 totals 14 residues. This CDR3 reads CASSFRDGHEKLFF. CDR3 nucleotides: TGTGCCAGCAGCTTCCGGGACGGCCATGAAAAACTGTTTTTT.

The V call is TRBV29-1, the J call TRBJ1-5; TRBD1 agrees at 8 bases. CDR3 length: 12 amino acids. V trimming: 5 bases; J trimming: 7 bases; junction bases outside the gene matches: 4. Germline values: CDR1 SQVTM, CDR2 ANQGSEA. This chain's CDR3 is CSVLTGGQPQHF. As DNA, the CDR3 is TGCAGCGTTCTCACAGGGGGGCAGCCCCAGCATTTT.

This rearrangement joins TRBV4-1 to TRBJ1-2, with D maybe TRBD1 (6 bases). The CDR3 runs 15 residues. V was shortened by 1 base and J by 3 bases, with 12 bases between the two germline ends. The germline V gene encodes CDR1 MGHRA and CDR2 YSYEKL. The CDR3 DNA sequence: TGCGCCAGCAGCCAAGCCAGGGGAGGGGACTATGGCTACACCTTC. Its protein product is CASSQARGGDYGYTF.

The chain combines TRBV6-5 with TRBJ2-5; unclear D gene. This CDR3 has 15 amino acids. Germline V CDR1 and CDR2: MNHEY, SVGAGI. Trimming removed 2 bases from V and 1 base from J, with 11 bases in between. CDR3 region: CASSYVFLSQETQYF. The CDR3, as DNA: TGTGCCAGCAGTTACGTGTTCCTCTCCCAAGAGACCCAGTACTTC.

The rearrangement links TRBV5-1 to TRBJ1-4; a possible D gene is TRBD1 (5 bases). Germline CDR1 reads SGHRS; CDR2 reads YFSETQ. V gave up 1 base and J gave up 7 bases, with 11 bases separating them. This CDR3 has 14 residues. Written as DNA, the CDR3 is TGCGCCAGCAGCTTGTGGCAGGGAGCTGAAAAACTGTTTTTT. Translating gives CASSLWQGAEKLFF.

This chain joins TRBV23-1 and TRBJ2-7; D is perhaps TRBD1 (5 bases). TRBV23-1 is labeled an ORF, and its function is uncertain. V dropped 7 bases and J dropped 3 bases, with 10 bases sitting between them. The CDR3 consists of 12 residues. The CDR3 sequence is CASTRQNYEQYF. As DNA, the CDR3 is TGCGCCAGCACCCGACAGAACTACGAGCAGTACTTC.

CDR3 region: CATSLGEHEQYF. CDR3 sequence (DNA): TGTGCCACCAGTCTCGGGGAACACGAGCAGTACTTC. The rearrangement joins TRBV15 to TRBJ2-7; D possibly corresponds to TRBD2 (5 bases). This CDR3 comprises 12 residues. Germline CDR1 LNHNV, CDR2 YYDKDF (reference sequence). Trimming cost V 6 bases and J 5 bases, with 11 bases left between them.

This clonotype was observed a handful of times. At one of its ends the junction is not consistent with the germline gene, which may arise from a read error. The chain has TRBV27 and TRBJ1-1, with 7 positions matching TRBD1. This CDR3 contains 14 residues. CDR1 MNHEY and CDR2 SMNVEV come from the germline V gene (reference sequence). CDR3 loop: CASSFQRQGAEAFF. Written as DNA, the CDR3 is TGTGCCAGCAGTTTCCAACGACAGGGCGCAGAAGCTTTTTTT.

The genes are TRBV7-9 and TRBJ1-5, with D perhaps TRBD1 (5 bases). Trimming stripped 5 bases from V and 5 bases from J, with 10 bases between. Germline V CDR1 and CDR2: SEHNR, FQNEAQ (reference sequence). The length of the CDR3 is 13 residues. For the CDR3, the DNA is TGTGCCAGCAGCCTAGGGACCCATCAGCCCCAGCATTTT. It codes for CASSLGTHQPQHF.

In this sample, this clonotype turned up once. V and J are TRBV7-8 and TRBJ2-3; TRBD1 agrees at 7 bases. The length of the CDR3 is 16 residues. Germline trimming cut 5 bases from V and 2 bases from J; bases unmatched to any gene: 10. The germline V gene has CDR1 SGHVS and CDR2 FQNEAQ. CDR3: CASSPTRQGFTDTQYF. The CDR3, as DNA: TGTGCCAGCAGCCCGACAAGACAGGGATTCACAGATACGCAGTATTTT.

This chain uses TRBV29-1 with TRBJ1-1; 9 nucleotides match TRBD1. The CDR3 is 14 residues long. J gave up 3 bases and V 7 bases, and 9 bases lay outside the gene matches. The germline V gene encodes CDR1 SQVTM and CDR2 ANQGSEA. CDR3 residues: CSATPGQGYTEAFF. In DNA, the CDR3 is TGCAGCGCCACTCCGGGACAGGGTTACACTGAAGCTTTCTTT.

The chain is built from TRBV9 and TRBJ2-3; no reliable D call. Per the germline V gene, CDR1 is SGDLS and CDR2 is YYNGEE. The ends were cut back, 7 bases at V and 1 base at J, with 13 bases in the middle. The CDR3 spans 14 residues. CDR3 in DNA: TGTGCCAGCTCGCTAGTATCAGGCACAGATACGCAGTATTTT. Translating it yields CASSLVSGTDTQYF. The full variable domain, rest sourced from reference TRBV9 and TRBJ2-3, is DSGVTQTPKHLITATGQRVTLRCSPRSGDLSVYWYQQSLDQGLQFLIQYYNGEERAKGNILERFSAQQFPDLHSELNLSSLELGDSALYFCASSLVSGTDTQYFGPGTRLTVL.

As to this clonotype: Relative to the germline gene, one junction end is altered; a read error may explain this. CDR3 in amino acids: CATSREWTVHF. Here the CDR3 DNA reads TGTGCCACCAGCAGAGAATGGACCGTTCACTTC. The rearrangement uses TRBV15 and TRBJ2-7, with D hard to call. This CDR3 region has 11 residues. Germline V gene lookup returns CDR1 LNHNV and CDR2 YYDKDF (reference sequence). The full variable domain, with the rest looked up from reference TRBV15 and TRBJ2-7, is DAMVIQNPRYQVTQFGKPVTLSCSQTLNHNVMYWYQQKSSQAPKLLFHYYDKDFNNEADTPDNFQSRRPNTSFCFLDIRSPGLGDTAMYLCATSREWTVHFGPGTRLTVT.

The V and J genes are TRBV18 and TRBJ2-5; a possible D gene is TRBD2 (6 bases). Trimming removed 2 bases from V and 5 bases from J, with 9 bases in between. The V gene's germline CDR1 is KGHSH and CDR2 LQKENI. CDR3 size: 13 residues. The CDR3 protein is CASSPAGIETQYF. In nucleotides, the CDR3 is TGTGCCAGCTCACCAGCGGGAATCGAGACCCAGTACTTC.

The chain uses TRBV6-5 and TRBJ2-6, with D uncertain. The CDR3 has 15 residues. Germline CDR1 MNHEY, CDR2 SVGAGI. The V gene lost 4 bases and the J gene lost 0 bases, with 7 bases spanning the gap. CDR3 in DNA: TGTGCCAGCAGTTTGGTCCGCTCTGGGGCCAACGTCCTGACTTTC. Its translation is CASSLVRSGANVLTF.

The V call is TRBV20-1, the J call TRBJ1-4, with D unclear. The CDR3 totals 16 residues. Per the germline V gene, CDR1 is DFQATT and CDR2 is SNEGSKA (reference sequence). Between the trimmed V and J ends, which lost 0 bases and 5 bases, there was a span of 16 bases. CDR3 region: CSARDPRAESNEKLFF. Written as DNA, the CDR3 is TGCAGTGCTAGAGATCCTCGGGCAGAATCAAATGAAAAACTGTTTTTT.

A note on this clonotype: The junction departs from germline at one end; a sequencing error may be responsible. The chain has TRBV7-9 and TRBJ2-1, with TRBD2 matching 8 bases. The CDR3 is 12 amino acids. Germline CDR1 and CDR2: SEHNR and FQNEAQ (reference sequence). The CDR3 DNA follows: TGTGCCAGCAGCTTACCGGGGGGGACGTCCACCTTC. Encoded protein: CASSLPGGTSTF. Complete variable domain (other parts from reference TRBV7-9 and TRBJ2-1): DTGVSQNPRHKITKRGQNVTFRCDPISEHNRLYWYRQTLGQGPEFLTYFQNEAQLEKSRLLSDRFSAERPKGSFSTLEIQRTEQGDSAMYLCASSLPGGTSTFGPGTRLTVL.

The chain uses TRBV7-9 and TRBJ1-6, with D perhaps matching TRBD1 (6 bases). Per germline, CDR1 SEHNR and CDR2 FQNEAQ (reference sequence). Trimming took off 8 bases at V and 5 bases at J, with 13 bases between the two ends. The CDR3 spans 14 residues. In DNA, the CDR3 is TGTGCCAGCGGGCGGACAGAAGATAATTCACCCCTCCACTTT. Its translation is CASGRTEDNSPLHF.

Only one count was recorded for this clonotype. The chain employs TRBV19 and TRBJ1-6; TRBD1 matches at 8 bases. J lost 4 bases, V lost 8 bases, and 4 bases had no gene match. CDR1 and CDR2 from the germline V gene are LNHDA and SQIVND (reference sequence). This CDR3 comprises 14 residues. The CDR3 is CASSTGGYNSPLHF. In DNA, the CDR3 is TGTGCCAGTTCCACAGGGGGGTATAATTCACCCCTCCACTTT.

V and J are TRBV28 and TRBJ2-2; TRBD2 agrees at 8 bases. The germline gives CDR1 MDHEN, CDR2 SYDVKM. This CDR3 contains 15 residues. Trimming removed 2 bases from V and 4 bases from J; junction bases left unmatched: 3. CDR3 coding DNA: TGTGCCAGCAGTTTAGGCGGGGGGAGCACCGGGGAGCTGTTTTTT. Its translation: CASSLGGGSTGELFF.

The CDR3 DNA is TGTGCCAGCAGTGTAGGACAGGAGGTGACCCAGTACTTC. It translates to CASSVGQEVTQYF. The rearrangement links TRBV12-3 or TRBV12-4 to TRBJ2-5, with 7 bases lining up with TRBD1. The J segment lost 7 bases and the V segment lost 5 bases, leaving 7 bases of the junction unmatched. This CDR3 comprises 13 residues.